This T cell receptor beta chain stems from a study of blood T cell repertoires in COVID-19. Turning to the study itself: Researchers got acute and convalescent COVID-19 samples from the United States, Italy and Spain. T cells, B-cell-depleted T cells, or PBMCs provided the cDNA or gDNA that served as material.

In the source study's methods: Reference gene primer amplification gave estimated nucleated cell counts. The data were produced by immunoSEQ multiplex PCR, yet TCRdb's version contains in-frame clones alone and is incomplete. Clonal size and the V and J genes are those of that table, whereas D and trimming came from the DNA. The table has 310,000 or so clones, about nine tenths seen once; the top ten hold 2.2%. The ends lost 5 bases at V and 3 bases at J; junction bases unmatched: 8. Germline CDR1 is SGHTA and CDR2 is FQGNSA. This CDR3 is 18 amino acids long. The sample taken for sequencing was peripheral blood. The chain joins TRBV7-2 to TRBJ2-2; 14 nucleotides agree with TRBD2. The receptor comes from a woman aged 45-59 years who had recovered from COVID-19. The CDR3: CASSVGLAGGSYTGELFF. The DNA of the CDR3 is TGTGCCAGCAGCGTTGGACTAGCGGGGGGCTCTTACACCGGGGAGCTGTTTTTT.